This T cell receptor beta chain was observed in a study of TIL therapy for anti-PD-1-resistant metastatic lung cancer (dated by TCRdb to the early 2020s). With regard to the full study: Tumors were harvested prior to any PD-1/PD-L1 blockade, after which nivolumab was administered to patients, and lymphodepletion, expanded TIL infusion and IL-2 were given to patients who progressed. A median age of roughly 55 years (range about 35-75) and a median tumor PD-L1 proportion score of 4.5% to 6.5% were recorded among enrolled patients. The cohort was composed predominantly of lung adenocarcinoma, with four EGFR-mutant and two ALK-rearranged tumors included, and half of patients were identified as current or former smokers. A median non-synonymous tumor mutation burden of approximately 1.4 mutations per megabase was determined across the cohort by whole-exome sequencing. Clonotypes were tracked across tumor, expanded TIL product and serial blood samples by T cell receptor beta sequencing of tumor and peripheral blood.

V is pared back by 0 bases and J by 5 bases, with 8 bases lying between the germline termini. There are 13 amino acids in the CDR3, from cysteine to phenylalanine inclusive. Only the CDR3 region is kept as DNA, spanning 39 bases read in frame from base 1. The germline V gene (reference sequence) gives CDR1 as GTSNPN and CDR2 as SVGIG. Results and caveats for the whole study, not just this receptor: The study protocol defined all tumor marker inferences as exploratory. The baseline peripheral repertoire was partially replaced by infused TIL clonotypes, which then decayed over months, and persistence showed no apparent association with response. Because the cohort was highly selected, with more treatment-naive, never-smoker and oncogene-addicted patients than is typical, generalizability is limited.

On this clone itself: Which antigen it targets is not known. No clone much larger than this one lies a single base away; base qualities are absent.

Using bias-controlled multiplex PCR with the immunoSEQ v3 hsTCRB kit, the TCR beta CDR3 regions were amplified from genomic DNA. TCR libraries were sequenced on an Illumina NextSeq 500 to around 2 million read pairs for survey level or roughly 5-6.5 million for deep level. Per the source publication's procedure: Clonality was reported by immunoSEQ Analyzer software, which also assigned V, D and J genes and filtered out non-productive sequences. To compare repertoires between infused TIL and blood, productive Simpson clonality was used along with the Morisita overlap index of productive TRB rearrangements. For each clone in blood, the absolute clonotype count was estimated by multiplying the lymphocyte count by the CD3+ fraction and by the clone's productive frequency. TCRdb provides this immuneACCESS table in a form limited to in-frame rearrangements. Some clones are lacking; in checked studies, under half of them reflect an unresolved V gene, and why the rest are absent is not known. The V and J calls and clone size come from that table; D and trimming were worked out from the DNA. This sample gives tens of thousands of clones in total; around 78% of them show up just once. The ten largest make up roughly 7% of the sample.

The sample's time point, from its label and the paper: pre-treatment sample, taken before nivolumab and TIL therapy. Between October 2017 and early 2020, a dual-center phase I trial enrolled adults who had stage 4 NSCLC. The samples were drawn from an open-label, single-arm phase I trial testing tumor-infiltrating lymphocyte therapy combined with nivolumab in advanced non-small cell lung cancer. Blood mononuclear cells from EDTA tubes were isolated by Ficoll gradient, snap-frozen as pellets, and DNA was extracted with a Qiagen mini-prep kit. The material was blood, obtained at baseline. The TCR sequence derives from a person aged 25-85 years with non-small cell lung cancer. The chain is encoded by TRBV30 joined to TRBJ1-5; the D gene is perhaps TRBD1, on 5 matching bases. The CDR3 region reads CAWSVGTYQPQHF. The nucleotides read TGTGCCTGGAGTGTTGGGACCTATCAGCCCCAGCATTTT.